This entry lists 12 T cell receptor beta chains sequenced from one sample in a study of cytomegalovirus exposure and HLA in healthy donors. In the PCR, 60 Vbeta and 13 Jbeta primers were used. The repertoire was sequenced with immunoSEQ multiplex PCR; TCRdb's copy has only in-frame clones and lacks some. The sample lists 250,000 or so clones, approximately 81% occurring once. Sequenced material: PBMCs. Receptors originate from a woman aged 60 to 75 in good health and CMV-seropositive.

This clone was counted a single time. V usage is TRBV9 and J usage is TRBJ1-1; maybe TRBD1 (6 bases). This CDR3 has 17 amino acids. The V end was cut by 4 bases, the J end by 0 bases, with 19 bases between. Germline V gene sequence: CDR1 SGDLS, CDR2 YYNGEE. In nucleotides, the CDR3 is TGTGCCAGCAGCCCCGGCAGGGGCCGTCCCATGAACACTGAAGCTTTCTTT. It yields the protein CASSPGRGRPMNTEAFF.

A word on this clone: Distinct nucleotide sequences in the sample also encode this CDR3. The rearrangement links TRBV5-1 to TRBJ2-7, with 7 bases lining up with TRBD1. Trimming removed 4 bases from V and 4 bases from J; junction bases left unmatched: 5. Looked up from germline, CDR1 is SGHRS and CDR2 is YFSETQ. The CDR3 length is 13 residues. The CDR3 bases are TGCGCCAGCAGCCCGGGACAGACTTACGAGCAGTACTTC. This translates into CASSPGQTYEQYF.

The gene calls are TRBV7-9 and TRBJ2-1; 13 positions agree with TRBD2. The CDR3 sequence is 16 residues long. Germline V CDR1 and CDR2: SEHNR, FQNEAQ (reference sequence). V shed 7 bases, J shed 10 bases, and the junction held 13 bases outside the gene matches. The CDR3 region is CASTLPGLAGEGEQFF. The DNA for the CDR3 is TGTGCCAGCACCCTGCCCGGACTAGCGGGAGAGGGGGAGCAGTTCTTC.

The gene calls are TRBV7-3 and TRBJ2-2; 10 bases align to TRBD1. The CDR3 spans 17 residues. Trimming removed 2 bases from V and 2 bases from J; junction bases left unmatched: 5. Germline loops: CDR1 SGHTA, CDR2 FQGTGA. The CDR3, as DNA: TGTGCCAGCAGCTTAGAAGGGACAGGGGACAACACCGGGGAGCTGTTTTTT. Translation gives CASSLEGTGDNTGELFF. Variable domain in full (rest from reference TRBV7-3 and TRBJ2-2): GAGVSQTPSNKVTEKGKYVELRCDPISGHTALYWYRQSLGQGPEFLIYFQGTGAADDSGLPNDRFFAVRPEGSVSTLKIQRTERGDSAVYLCASSLEGTGDNTGELFFGEGSRLTVL.

V usage is TRBV4-1 and J usage is TRBJ1-1, with TRBD1 matching over 7 bases. Germline CDR1 MGHRA, CDR2 YSYEKL. The CDR3 sequence is 14 residues long. After removal of 4 bases from V and 4 bases from J, the junction contained 6 bases not matched to a gene. The CDR3 nucleotides read TGCGCCAGCAGCCCGACCTCAGGGGGCACTGAAGCTTTCTTT. Translated, it gives CASSPTSGGTEAFF.

The chain combines TRBV7-6 with TRBJ2-2; 10 positions match TRBD1. The germline gives CDR1 SGHVS, CDR2 FNYEAQ. After removal of 1 base from V and 5 bases from J, the junction contained 4 bases not matched to a gene. The CDR3 is made up of 16 amino acids. The CDR3 region is CASSLGDRGRTGELFF. The CDR3 DNA follows: TGTGCCAGCAGCTTAGGGGACAGGGGACGGACCGGGGAGCTGTTTTTT.

This rearrangement joins TRBV27 to TRBJ2-7; 10 bases are a match to TRBD2. The V gene end was trimmed by 5 bases and the J gene end by 7 bases; junction bases not matched to a gene: 11. The CDR3 contains 15 residues. Germline CDR1 and CDR2: MNHEY and SMNVEV (reference sequence). DNA for the CDR3: TGTGCCAGCAGTCCCTCCCTAGCGGGAGTCCCAGAGCAGTACTTC. Protein product: CASSPSLAGVPEQYF.

The chain joins TRBV27 to TRBJ1-2, with D uncertain. Germline assignment: CDR1 MNHEY and CDR2 SMNVEV (reference sequence). The germline V and J ends were trimmed by 4 bases and 10 bases, with 16 bases remaining between them. CDR3 length: 13 residues. The DNA of the CDR3 is TGTGCCAGCAGTTCAACCCGGGTTACCAACTACACCTTC. Its translation: CASSSTRVTNYTF.

This sequence joins TRBV28 and TRBJ2-7; 12 bases match TRBD1. Losses at the gene ends were 5 bases for V and 6 bases for J; bases not matched to a gene: 8. The CDR3 is made up of 15 amino acids. Per the germline V gene, CDR1 is MDHEN and CDR2 is SYDVKM. CDR3 residues: CASSLTGQGAREQYF. The CDR3 DNA follows: TGTGCCAGCAGTCTCACGGGACAGGGGGCGCGCGAGCAGTACTTC.

The genes are TRBV6-1 and TRBJ2-7; tentative D call: TRBD1 (5 bases). The CDR3 length is 14 residues. Germline CDR1 and CDR2: MNHNS and SASEGT. V was pared by 4 bases and J by 2 bases, with 12 bases between. CDR3 in amino acids: CASSAYRNTYEQYF. The CDR3 DNA sequence: TGTGCCAGCAGTGCCTACAGGAATACCTACGAGCAGTACTTC.

The J gene is TRBJ1-1, the V gene TRBV7-2; D unclear. The CDR3 has 13 residues. Germline V lookup: CDR1 SGHTA, CDR2 FQGNSA. V was shortened by 1 base and J by 1 base, with 4 bases between the two germline ends. The CDR3: CASSLEQNTEAFF. The DNA of the CDR3 is TGTGCCAGCAGCTTAGAACAGAACACTGAAGCTTTCTTT.

The chain joins TRBV5-1 to TRBJ2-2; perhaps TRBD1 as D (5 bases). Trimming cost V 4 bases and J 4 bases, with 11 bases left between them. The germline V gene encodes CDR1 SGHRS and CDR2 YFSETQ. This CDR3 comprises 14 residues. CDR3 sequence (DNA): TGCGCCAGCAGCCTCAGGGAAGGCACCGGGGAGCTGTTTTTT. Its protein product is CASSLREGTGELFF.